This TCR beta chain comes out of a study of blood T cell repertoires in COVID-19. As for the study in general: Samples representing acute and convalescent COVID-19 were sourced from the United States, Italy and Spain. T cells, B-cell-depleted T cells, or PBMCs supplied cDNA or gDNA.

Germline lookup yields CDR1 MNHEY and CDR2 SMNVEV (reference sequence). The CDR3 consists of 19 residues. After removal of 6 bases from V and 5 bases from J, the junction contained 18 bases not matched to a gene. The protocol was immunoSEQ multiplex PCR, while the TCRdb copy is restricted to in-frame clones and leaves out a portion. The sample yields 150,000 to 200,000 clones, 75% to 95% seen once. Sequencing used peripheral blood. V usage is TRBV27 and J usage is TRBJ2-2, with 10 bases that match TRBD1. This receptor was obtained from a middle-aged man with acute or convalescent COVID-19. Written as DNA, the CDR3 is TGTGCCAGCAGCTCCCGGGACAGGGGCACGGCCTGGTGGACCGGGGAGCTGTTTTTT. Translating it yields CASSSRDRGTAWWTGELFF.